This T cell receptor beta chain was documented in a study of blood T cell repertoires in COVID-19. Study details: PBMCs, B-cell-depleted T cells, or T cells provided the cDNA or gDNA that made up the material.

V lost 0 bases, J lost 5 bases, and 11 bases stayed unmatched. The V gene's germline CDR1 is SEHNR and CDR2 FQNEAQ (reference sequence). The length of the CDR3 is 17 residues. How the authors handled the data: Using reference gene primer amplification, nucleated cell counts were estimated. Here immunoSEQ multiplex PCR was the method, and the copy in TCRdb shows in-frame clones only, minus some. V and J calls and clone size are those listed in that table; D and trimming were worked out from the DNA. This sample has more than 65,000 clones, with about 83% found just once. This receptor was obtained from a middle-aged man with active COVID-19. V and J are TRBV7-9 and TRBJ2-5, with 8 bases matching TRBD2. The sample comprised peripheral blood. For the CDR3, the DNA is TGTGCCAGCAGCTTAGCCCCGACTAGCGCGGCCACGGAGACCCAGTACTTC. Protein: CASSLAPTSAATETQYF. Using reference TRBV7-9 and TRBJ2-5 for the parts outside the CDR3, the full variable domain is DTGVSQNPRHKITKRGQNVTFRCDPISEHNRLYWYRQTLGQGPEFLTYFQNEAQLEKSRLLSDRFSAERPKGSFSTLEIQRTEQGDSAMYLCASSLAPTSAATETQYFGPGTRLLVL.